This T cell receptor beta chain came from a study of response to subunit inactivated influenza vaccine. Notes on the study in general: Authors suggested few new T cells are recruited by each seasonal influenza vaccination.

As regards this clonotype: Its antigen is not known.

This CDR3 has 14 residues. The V gene's germline CDR1 is SGHRS and CDR2 YFSETQ. Trimming removed 3 bases from V and 3 bases from J; junction bases left unmatched: 3. One entry per CDR3 protein, called by TCRdb with MiXCR from the RT-PCR reads. Of around 480,000 distinct CDR3 sequences listed, more than 15% are singletons. This sequence originates from a man between 50 and 70 years old who received an inactivated influenza vaccine. V gene TRBV5-1 combines with J gene TRBJ2-7; TRBD2 agrees at 10 bases. The specimen was CD4+ T cells sorted from PBMCs, collected around 2 years after vaccination. CDR3 in DNA: TGCGCCAGCAGCTCAGCGGGGGGGCTCTACGAGCAGTACTTC. It encodes CASSSAGGLYEQYF.